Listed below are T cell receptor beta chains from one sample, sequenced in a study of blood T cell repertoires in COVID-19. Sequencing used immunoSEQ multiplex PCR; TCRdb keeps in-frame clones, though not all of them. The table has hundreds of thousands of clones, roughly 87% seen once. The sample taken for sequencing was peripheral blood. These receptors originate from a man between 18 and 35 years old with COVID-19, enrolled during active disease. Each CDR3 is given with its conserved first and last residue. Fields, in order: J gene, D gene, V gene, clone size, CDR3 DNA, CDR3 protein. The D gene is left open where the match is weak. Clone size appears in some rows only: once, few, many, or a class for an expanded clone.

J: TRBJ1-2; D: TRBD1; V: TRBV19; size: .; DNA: TGTGCCAGTAGCACCACGGGACAGGGTGGCGATGGCTACACCTTC; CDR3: CASSTTGQGGDGYTF
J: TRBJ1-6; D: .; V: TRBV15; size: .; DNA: TGTGCCACCAGCAGAGGGAGAAATTCACCCCTCCACTTT; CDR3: CATSRGRNSPLHF
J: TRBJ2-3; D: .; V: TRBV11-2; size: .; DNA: TGTGCCAGCAGCTTCCCCAGGGGGCGGGGGGGCCCAGATACGCAGTATTTT; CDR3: CASSFPRGRGGPDTQYF
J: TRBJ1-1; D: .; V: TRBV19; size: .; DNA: TGTGCCAGTAGTAATACGGACAGAAGTGAAGCTTTCTTT; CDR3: CASSNTDRSEAFF
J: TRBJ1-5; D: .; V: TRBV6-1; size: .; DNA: TGTGCCAGCAGTGAAGGGGCGGGGAATAGCAATCAGCCCCAGCATTTT; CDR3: CASSEGAGNSNQPQHF
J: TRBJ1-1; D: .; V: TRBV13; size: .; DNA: TGTGCCAGCAGCTTAAGACAGATGAACACTGAAGCTTTCTTT; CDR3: CASSLRQMNTEAFF
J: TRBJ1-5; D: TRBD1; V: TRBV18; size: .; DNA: TGTGCCAGCTCAGGGCGGACAGGGGGAATGAGTCAGCCCCAGCATTTT; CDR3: CASSGRTGGMSQPQHF
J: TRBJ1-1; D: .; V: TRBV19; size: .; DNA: TGTGCCAGTAGTATATCCGGGAACACTGAAGCTTTCTTT; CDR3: CASSISGNTEAFF
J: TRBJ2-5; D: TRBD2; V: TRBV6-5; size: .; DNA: TGTGCCAGCGCGGGGGTAGCGGGGGGGCACGAGACCCAGTACTTC; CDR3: CASAGVAGGHETQYF
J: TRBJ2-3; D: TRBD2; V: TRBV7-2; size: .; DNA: TGTGCCAGCAGCCCATTTGGGACTAGCGGGACAAGCACAGATACGCAGTATTTT; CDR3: CASSPFGTSGTSTDTQYF
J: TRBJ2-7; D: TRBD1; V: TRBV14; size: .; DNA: TGTGCCAGCAGCCAAGACGGCAGGGGGTACGAGCAGTACTTC; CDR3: CASSQDGRGYEQYF
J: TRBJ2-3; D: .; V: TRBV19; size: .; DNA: TGTGCCAGTAGTAAGGCAGGGCGTAGCACAGATACGCAGTATTTT; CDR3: CASSKAGRSTDTQYF
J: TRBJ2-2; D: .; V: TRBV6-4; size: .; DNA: TGTGCCAGCAGTGACTCCCGGAGATCCACCGGGGAGCTGTTTTTT; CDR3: CASSDSRRSTGELFF
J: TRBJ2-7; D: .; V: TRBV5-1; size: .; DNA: TGCGCCAGCAGCTTTGAAGGGGCGAGGGAGCAGTACTTC; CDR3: CASSFEGAREQYF
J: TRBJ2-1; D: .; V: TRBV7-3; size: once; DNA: TGTGCCAGCAGCTTAAAGCTTAGCTCCTACAATGAGCAGTTCTTC; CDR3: CASSLKLSSYNEQFF
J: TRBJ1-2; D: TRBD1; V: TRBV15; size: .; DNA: TGTGCCACCAGCAGGGACAGGGGGACTGGCTACACCTTC; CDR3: CATSRDRGTGYTF
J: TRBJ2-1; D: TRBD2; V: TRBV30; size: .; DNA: TGTGCCTGGACCTTCGGGACTAGCGGCAACAATGAGCAGTTCTTC; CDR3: CAWTFGTSGNNEQFF
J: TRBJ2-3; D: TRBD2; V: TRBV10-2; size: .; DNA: TGCGCCAGCAGGACTAGCGGGCCCTCTAGCACAGATACGCAGTATTTT; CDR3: CASRTSGPSSTDTQYF
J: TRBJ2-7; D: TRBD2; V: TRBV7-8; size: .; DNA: TGTGCCAGCAGCTCCCGAGCGGGAGTACTCTACGAGCAGTACTTC; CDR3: CASSSRAGVLYEQYF
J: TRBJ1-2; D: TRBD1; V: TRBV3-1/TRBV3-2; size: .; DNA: TGTGCCAGCAGCCAATGGACGGGACAGGCCTATGGCTACACCTTC; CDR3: CASSQWTGQAYGYTF
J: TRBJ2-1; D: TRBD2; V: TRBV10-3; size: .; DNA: TGTGCCATCAGAAGGACTAGCGGGGATTCCTACAATGAGCAGTTCTTC; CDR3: CAIRRTSGDSYNEQFF
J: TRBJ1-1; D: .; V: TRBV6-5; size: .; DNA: TGTGCCAGCACGGGCAGGGGAGAAAGGACTGAAGCTTTCTTT; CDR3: CASTGRGERTEAFF
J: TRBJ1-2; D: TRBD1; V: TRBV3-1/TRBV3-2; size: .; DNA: TGTGCCAGCAGCCAAGACTCCGGACAGGGGGCCTATGGCTACACCTTC; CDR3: CASSQDSGQGAYGYTF
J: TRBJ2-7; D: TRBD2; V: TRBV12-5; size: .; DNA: TGTGCTAGTGGTTTTAGCGGGAGTATCGGCGAGCAGTACTTC; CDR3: CASGFSGSIGEQYF
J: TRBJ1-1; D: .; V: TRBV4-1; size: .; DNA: TGCGCCAGCAGGAACAGGGCCATGAACACTGAAGCTTTCTTT; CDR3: CASRNRAMNTEAFF
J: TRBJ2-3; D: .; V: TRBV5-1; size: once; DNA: TGCGCCAGCAGCTTGGAAACGGGGTGGAGCACAGATACGCAGTATTTT; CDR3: CASSLETGWSTDTQYF
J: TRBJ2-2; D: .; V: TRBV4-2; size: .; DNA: TGTGCCAGCAGCCAAGATATCACCGGGGAGCTGTTTTTT; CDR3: CASSQDITGELFF
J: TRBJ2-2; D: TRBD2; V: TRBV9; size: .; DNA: TGTGCCAGCAGCTTTAGCGGGAGTCGCACCGGGGAGCTGTTTTTT; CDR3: CASSFSGSRTGELFF
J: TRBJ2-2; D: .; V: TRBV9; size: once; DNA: TGTGCCAGCAGCGCCGCTGAGAGCGCCACCGGGGAGCTGTTTTTT; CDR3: CASSAAESATGELFF
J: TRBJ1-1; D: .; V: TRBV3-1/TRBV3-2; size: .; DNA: TGTGCCAGCAGCCAAGTAGCAGGGGCGGGTGAAGCTTTCTTT; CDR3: CASSQVAGAGEAFF